This T cell receptor (beta chain) was sequenced during a study of CD8 T cells in Susac syndrome. The CDR3 has 14 residues. V lost 5 bases, J lost 0 bases, and 3 bases stayed unmatched. The germline gives CDR1 LNHDA, CDR2 SQIVND (reference sequence). When the RNA was reverse transcribed, random hexamers were used with an input of roughly 0.5 to 1 ug. TCRdb processed the immunoSEQ multiplex PCR reads anew with MiXCR; each CDR3 protein has one entry. The sample lists 400,000 to 550,000 distinct CDR3 sequences, more than 80% occurring once. The TCR originated in a human donor with multiple sclerosis. The chain is built from TRBV19 and TRBJ2-7; 8 positions match TRBD2. The sequenced sample was CD8+ T cells from PBMCs. The CDR3 coding sequence is TGTGCCAGTAGTCGGAGCGGGAGCTCCTACGAGCAGTACTTC. Its protein is CASSRSGSSYEQYF.